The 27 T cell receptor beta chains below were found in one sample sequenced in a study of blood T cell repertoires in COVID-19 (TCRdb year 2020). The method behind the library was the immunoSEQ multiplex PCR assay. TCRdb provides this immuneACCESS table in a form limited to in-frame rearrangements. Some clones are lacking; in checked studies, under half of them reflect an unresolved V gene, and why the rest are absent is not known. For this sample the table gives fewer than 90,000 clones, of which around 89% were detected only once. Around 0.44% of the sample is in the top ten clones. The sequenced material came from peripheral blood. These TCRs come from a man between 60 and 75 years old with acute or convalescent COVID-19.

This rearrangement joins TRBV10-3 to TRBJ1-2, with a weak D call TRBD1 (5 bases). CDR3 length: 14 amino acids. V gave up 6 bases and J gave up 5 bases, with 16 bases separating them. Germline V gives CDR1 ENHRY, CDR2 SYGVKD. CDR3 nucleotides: TGTGCCATCAGCCCCGGGGGAGCTTCTTATGGCTACACCTTC. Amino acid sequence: CAISPGGASYGYTF.

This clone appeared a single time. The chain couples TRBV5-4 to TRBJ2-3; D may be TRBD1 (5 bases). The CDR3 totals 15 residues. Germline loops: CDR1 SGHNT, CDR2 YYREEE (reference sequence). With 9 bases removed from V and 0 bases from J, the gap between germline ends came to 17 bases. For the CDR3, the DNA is TGTGCCACCCTCAGAGACAGAACTAGCACAGATACGCAGTATTTT. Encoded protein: CATLRDRTSTDTQYF.

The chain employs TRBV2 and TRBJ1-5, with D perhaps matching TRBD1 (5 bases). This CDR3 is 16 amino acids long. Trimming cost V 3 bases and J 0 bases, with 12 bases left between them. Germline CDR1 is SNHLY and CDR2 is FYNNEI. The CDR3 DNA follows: TGTGCCAGCAGTGACAGGGTTCCCTATAGCAATCAGCCCCAGCATTTT. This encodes CASSDRVPYSNQPQHF.

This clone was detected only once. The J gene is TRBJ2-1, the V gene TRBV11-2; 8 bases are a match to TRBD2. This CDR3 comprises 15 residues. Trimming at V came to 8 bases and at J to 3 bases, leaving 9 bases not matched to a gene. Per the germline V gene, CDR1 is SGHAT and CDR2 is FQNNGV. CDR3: CASGGGSGIYNEQFF. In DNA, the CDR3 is TGTGCCAGCGGGGGGGGTAGCGGGATCTACAATGAGCAGTTCTTC.

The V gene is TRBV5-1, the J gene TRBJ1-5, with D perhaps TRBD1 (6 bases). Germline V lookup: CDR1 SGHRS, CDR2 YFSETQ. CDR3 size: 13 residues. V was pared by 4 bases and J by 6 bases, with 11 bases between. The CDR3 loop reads CASSPQGSQPQHF. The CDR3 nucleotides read TGCGCCAGCAGCCCGCAGGGGAGTCAGCCCCAGCATTTT.

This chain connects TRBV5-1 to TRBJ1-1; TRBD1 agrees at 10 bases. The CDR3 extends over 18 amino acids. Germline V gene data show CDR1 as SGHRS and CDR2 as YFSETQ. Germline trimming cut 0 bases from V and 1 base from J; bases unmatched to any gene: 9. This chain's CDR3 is CASSLAGTGAPGNTEAFF. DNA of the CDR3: TGCGCCAGCAGCTTGGCCGGGACAGGGGCTCCGGGGAACACTGAAGCTTTCTTT.

CDR3 sequence reads: CASTQKTGVTYEQYF. The CDR3 DNA follows: TGTGCCAGCACTCAAAAAACCGGGGTTACCTACGAGCAGTACTTC. The J gene is TRBJ2-7, the V gene TRBV5-6; D is perhaps TRBD2 (5 bases). With 6 bases removed from V and 2 bases from J, the gap between germline ends came to 18 bases. Germline CDR1 reads SGHDT; CDR2 reads YYEEEE. CDR3 size: 15 residues.

This chain's CDR3 is CASSKDIYYGYTF. Written as DNA, the CDR3 is TGTGCCAGCTCGAAGGACATTTACTATGGCTACACCTTC. The chain is built from TRBV12-3 or TRBV12-4 and TRBJ1-2; D is possibly TRBD1 (5 bases). The CDR3 length is 13 residues. Deletions cut 8 bases from V and 3 bases from J, with 13 bases between.

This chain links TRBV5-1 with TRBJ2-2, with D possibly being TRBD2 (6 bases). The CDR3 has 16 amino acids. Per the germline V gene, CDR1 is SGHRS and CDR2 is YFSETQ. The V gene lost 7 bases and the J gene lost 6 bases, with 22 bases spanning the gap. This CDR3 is CASGGSASFQAGELFF. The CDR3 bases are TGCGCCAGCGGGGGGTCGGCCAGCTTCCAAGCCGGGGAGCTGTTTTTT.

The CDR3 nucleotides read TGTGCCAGCACGGGACAGTTAAATGAGCAGTTCTTC. This codes for CASTGQLNEQFF. The V call is TRBV12-3 or TRBV12-4, the J call TRBJ2-1; 7 positions agree with TRBD1. This CDR3 has 12 amino acids. Trimming removed 7 bases from V and 7 bases from J; junction bases left unmatched: 4.

CDR3 protein: CAVTGGENEKLFF. The DNA for the CDR3 is TGTGCCGTTACAGGGGGCGAAAATGAAAAACTGTTTTTT. The chain joins TRBV7-9 to TRBJ1-4; 9 bases are a match to TRBD1. There are 13 residues in the CDR3. V shed 11 bases, J shed 5 bases, and the junction held 6 bases outside the gene matches. The germline V gene encodes CDR1 SEHNR and CDR2 FQNEAQ (reference sequence).

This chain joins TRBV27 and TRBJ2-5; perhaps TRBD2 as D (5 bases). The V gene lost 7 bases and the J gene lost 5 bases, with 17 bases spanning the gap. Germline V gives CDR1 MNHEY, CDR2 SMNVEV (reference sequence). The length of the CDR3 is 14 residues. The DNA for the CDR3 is TGTGCCAGCAAAAGGGAAATCGGGATGGAGACCCAGTACTTC. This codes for CASKREIGMETQYF.

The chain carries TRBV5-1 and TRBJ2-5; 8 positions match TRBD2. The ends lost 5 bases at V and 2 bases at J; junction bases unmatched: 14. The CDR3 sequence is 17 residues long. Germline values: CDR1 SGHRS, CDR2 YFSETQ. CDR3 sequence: CASRRSIQSGRQETQYF. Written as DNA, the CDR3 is TGCGCCAGCAGGAGATCCATCCAAAGCGGGAGACAAGAGACCCAGTACTTC. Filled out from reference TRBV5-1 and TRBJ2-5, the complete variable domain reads KAGVTQTPRYLIKTRGQQVTLSCSPISGHRSVSWYQQTPGQGLQFLFEYFSETQRNKGNFPGRFSGRQFSNSRSEMNVSTLELGDSALYLCASRRSIQSGRQETQYFGPGTRLLVL.

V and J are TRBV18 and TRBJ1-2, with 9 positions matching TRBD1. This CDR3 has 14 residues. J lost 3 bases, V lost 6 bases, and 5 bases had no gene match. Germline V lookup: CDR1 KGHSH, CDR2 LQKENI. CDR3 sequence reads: CASSAGQGDYGYTF. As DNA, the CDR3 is TGTGCCAGCTCTGCGGGACAGGGTGACTATGGCTACACCTTC.

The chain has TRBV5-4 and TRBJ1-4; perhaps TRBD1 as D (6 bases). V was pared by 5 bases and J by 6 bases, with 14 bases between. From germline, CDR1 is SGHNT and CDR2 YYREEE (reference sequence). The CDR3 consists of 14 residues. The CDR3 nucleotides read TGTGCCAGCAGACCCAGGGGCGGCGATGAAAAACTGTTTTTT. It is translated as CASRPRGGDEKLFF.

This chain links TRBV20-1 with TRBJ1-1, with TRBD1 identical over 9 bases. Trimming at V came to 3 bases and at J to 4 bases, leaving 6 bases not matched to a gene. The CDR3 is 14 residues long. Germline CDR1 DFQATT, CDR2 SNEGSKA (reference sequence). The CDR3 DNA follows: TGCAGTGCTAGTGTACAGGGGGCAGGCACTGAAGCTTTCTTT. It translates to CSASVQGAGTEAFF.

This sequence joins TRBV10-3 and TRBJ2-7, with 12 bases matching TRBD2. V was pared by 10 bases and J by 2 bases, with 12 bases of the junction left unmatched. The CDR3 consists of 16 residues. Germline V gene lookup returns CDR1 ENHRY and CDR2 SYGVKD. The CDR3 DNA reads TGTGCCACGGGACTAGCGGGCCCCCTGGGCGCCTACGAGCAGTACTTC. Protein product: CATGLAGPLGAYEQYF.

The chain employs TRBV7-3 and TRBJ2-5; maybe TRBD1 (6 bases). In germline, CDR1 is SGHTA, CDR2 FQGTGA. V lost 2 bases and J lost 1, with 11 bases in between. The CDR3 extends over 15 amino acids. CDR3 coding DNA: TGTGCCAGCAGCTTAGGGGGCCGTACCCAAGAGACCCAGTACTTC. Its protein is CASSLGGRTQETQYF.

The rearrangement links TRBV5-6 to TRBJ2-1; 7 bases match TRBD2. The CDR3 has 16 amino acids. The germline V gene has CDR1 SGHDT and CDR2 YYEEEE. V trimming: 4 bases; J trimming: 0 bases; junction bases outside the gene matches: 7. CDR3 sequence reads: CASSGTSASSYNEQFF. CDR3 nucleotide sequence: TGTGCCAGCAGCGGTACTAGCGCCAGCTCCTACAATGAGCAGTTCTTC.

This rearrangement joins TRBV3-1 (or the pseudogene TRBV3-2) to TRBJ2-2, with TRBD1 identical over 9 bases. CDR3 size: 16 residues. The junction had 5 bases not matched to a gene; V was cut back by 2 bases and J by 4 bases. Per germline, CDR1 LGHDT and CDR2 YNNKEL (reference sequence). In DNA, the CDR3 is TGTGCCAGCAGCCAATACAGGGGGCAAGGCACCGGGGAGCTGTTTTTT. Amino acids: CASSQYRGQGTGELFF.

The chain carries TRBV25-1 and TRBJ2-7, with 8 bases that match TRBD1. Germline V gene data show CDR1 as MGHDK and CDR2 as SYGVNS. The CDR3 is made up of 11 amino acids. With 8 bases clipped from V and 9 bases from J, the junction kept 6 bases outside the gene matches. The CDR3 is CASRTGYLQYF. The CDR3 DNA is TGTGCCAGCCGGACAGGGTATTTGCAGTACTTC.

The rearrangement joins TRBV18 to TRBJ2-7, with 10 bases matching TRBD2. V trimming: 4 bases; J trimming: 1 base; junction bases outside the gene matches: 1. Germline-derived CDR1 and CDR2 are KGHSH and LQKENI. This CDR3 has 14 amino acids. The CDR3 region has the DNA TGTGCCAGCTCACGGACTAGCGGATCCTACGAGCAGTACTTC. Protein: CASSRTSGSYEQYF.

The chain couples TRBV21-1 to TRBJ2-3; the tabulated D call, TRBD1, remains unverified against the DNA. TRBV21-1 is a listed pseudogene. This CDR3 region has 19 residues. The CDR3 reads CASSKSGPRSGHSTDTQYF. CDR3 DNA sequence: TGTGCCAGCAGCAAAAGCGGCCCCCGTTCGGGACACAGCACAGATACGCAGTATTTT.

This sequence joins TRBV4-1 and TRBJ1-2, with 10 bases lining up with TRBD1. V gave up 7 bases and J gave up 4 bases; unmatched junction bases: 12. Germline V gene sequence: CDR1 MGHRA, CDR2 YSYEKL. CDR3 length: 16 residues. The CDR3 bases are TGCGCCAGCACCCTACTAGAGACAGGGGGCGCCTATGGCTACACCTTC. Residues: CASTLLETGGAYGYTF.

CDR3: CASGPFPGDSYNEQFF. CDR3 in DNA: TGTGCTAGTGGTCCATTCCCCGGGGACAGCTACAATGAGCAGTTCTTC. The V and J genes are TRBV12-5 and TRBJ2-1, with 7 positions matching TRBD1. CDR3 size: 16 residues. V dropped 5 bases and J dropped 3; count of bases not matched to a gene: 10. Germline V CDR1 and CDR2: LGHNT, FRNRAP.

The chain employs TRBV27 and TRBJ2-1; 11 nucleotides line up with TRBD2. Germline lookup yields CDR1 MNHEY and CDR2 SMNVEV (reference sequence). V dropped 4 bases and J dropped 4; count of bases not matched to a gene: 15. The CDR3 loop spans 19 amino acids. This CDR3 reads CASSSRWWGTSGGYNEQFF. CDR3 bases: TGTGCCAGCAGTTCTCGTTGGTGGGGTACTAGCGGGGGTTACAATGAGCAGTTCTTC.

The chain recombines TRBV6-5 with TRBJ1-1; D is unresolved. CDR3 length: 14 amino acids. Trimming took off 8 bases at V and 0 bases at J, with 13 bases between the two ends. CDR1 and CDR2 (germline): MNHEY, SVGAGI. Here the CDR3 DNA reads TGTGCCAGCGTTGTATGGCAGTTGAACACTGAAGCTTTCTTT. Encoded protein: CASVVWQLNTEAFF.